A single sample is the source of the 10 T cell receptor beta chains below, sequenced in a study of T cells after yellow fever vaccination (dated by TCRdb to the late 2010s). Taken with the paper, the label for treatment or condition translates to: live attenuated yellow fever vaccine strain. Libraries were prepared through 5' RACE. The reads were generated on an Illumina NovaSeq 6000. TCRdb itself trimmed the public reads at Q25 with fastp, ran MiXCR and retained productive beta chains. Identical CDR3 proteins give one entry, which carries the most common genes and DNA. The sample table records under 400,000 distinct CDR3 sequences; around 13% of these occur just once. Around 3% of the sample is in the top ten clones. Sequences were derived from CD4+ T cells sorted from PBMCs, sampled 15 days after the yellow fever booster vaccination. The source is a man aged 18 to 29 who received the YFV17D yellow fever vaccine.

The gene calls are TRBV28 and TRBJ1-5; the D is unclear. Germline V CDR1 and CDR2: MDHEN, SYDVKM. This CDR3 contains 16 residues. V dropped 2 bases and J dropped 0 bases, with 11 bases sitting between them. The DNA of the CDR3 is TGTGCCAGCAGTTTACCTCTTAGTTATAGCAATCAGCCCCAGCATTTT. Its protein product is CASSLPLSYSNQPQHF.

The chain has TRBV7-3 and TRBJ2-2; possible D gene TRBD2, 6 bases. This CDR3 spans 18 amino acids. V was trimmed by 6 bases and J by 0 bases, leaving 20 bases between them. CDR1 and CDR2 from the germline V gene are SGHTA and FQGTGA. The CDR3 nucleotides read TGTGCCAGCAGACCCTTACTAGCACCCAGAGCGAACACCGGGGAGCTGTTTTTT. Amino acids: CASRPLLAPRANTGELFF.

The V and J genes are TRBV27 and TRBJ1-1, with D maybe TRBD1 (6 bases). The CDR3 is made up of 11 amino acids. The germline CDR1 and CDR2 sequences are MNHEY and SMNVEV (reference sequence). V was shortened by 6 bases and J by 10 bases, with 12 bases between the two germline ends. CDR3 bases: TGTGCCAGCAGCCGCGGGACAATAGCTTTCTTT. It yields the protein CASSRGTIAFF.

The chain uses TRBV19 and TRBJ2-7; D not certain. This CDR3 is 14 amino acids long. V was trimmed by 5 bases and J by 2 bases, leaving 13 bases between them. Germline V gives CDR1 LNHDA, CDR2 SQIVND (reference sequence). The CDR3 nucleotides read TGTGCCAGTAGTCCCGGACCGGTTGCCTACGAGCAGTACTTC. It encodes CASSPGPVAYEQYF.

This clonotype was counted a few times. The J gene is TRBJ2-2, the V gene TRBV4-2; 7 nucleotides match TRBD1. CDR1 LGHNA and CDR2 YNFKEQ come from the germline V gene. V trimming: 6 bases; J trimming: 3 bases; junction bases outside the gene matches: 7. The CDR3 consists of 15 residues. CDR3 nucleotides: TGTGCCAGCAGTGTCAGGGGGTCGGACACCGGGGAGCTGTTTTTT. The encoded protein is CASSVRGSDTGELFF.

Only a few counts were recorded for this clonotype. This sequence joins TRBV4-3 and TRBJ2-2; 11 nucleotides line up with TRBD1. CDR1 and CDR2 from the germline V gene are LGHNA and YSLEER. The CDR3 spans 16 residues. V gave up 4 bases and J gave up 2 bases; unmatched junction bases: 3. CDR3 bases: TGCGCCAGCAGCCGTGGACAGGGGGCAAACACCGGGGAGCTGTTTTTT. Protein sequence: CASSRGQGANTGELFF.

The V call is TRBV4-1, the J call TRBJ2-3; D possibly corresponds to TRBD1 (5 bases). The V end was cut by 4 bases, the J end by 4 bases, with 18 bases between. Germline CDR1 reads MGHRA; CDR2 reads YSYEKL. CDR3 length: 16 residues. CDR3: CASSRLGQSGADTQYF. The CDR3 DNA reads TGCGCCAGCAGCCGCCTGGGGCAATCTGGAGCAGATACGCAGTATTTT.

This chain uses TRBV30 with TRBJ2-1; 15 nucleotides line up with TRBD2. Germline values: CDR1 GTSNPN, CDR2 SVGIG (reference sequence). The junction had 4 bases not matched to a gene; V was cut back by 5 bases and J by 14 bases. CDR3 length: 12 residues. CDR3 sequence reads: CAWGLAGGPKFF. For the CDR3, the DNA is TGTGCCTGGGGACTAGCGGGGGGGCCCAAGTTCTTC.

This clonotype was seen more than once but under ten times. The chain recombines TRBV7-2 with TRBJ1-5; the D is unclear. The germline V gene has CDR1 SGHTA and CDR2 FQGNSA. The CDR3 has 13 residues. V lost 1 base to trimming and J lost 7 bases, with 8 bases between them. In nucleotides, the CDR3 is TGTGCCAGCAGCTTAGTGGTCGGACAGCCCCAGCATTTT. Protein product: CASSLVVGQPQHF.

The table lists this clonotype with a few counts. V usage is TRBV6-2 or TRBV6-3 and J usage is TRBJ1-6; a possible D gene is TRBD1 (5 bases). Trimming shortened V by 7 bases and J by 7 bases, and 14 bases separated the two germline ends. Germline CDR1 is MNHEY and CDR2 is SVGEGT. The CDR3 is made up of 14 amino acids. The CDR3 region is CASNQWGNNSPLHF. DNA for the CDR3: TGTGCCAGCAACCAATGGGGCAACAATTCACCCCTCCACTTT.